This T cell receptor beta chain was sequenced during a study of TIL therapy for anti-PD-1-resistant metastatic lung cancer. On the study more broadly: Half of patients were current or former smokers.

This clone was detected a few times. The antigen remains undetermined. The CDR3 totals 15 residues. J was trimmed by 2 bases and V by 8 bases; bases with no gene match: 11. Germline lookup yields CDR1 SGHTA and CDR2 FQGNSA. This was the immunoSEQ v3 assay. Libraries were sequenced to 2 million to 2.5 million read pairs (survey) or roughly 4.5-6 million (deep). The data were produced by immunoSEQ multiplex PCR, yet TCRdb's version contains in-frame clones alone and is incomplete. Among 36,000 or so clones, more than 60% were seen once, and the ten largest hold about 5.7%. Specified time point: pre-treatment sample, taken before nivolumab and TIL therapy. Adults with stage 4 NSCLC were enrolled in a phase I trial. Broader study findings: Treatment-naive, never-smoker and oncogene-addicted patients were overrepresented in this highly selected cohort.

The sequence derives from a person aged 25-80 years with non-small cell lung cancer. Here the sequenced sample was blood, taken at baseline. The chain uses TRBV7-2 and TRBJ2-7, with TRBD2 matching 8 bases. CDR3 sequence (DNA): TGTGCCAGCCGCGGGGGGAGGGGACCCCCCTACGAGCAGTACTTC. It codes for CASRGGRGPPYEQYF.